This entry describes one TCR beta chain. This clonotype was detected ten times or more. No cognate antigen has been identified for it. Base quality data are lacking; no much larger clone is found one base away. The time point label, read with the paper, signifies: newly diagnosed GD, antithyroid drugs for less than 3 months. For both TCR sequencing and RNA sequencing, RNA was extracted from PBMCs in TRIzol. The diagnosis of Graves' disease was made according to American Thyroid Association guidelines. The patients came from an endocrinology department in Xi'an, China. Each patient gave about 10 milliliters of peripheral blood, collected in an EDTA anticoagulant tube. Ficoll Paque Plus density gradient separation was used to isolate PBMCs, and no additional T cell sorting was done. An Agilent 2100 Bioanalyzer and agarose gel were used to assess RNA quality, and a NanoDrop 2000 was used to measure RNA concentration.

This sample was taken from a study of regulatory T cells in long-lasting Graves disease listed by TCRdb under 2021. Background on the whole study: Patients with newly diagnosed Graves' disease had been on antithyroid drugs for under 3 months. Peripheral blood TCR sequencing and RNA sequencing compared persistent Graves' disease patients with newly diagnosed Graves' disease patients. The study was registered as a clinical trial and conducted in China. A total of about 33 samples underwent TCR sequencing, from roughly 13 patients with persistent Graves' disease and about 20 patients with newly diagnosed Graves' disease.

Broader findings and caveats from the paper: Only the TCR beta chain was sequenced and analyzed. As a limitation, the authors acknowledged that the small sample size may reduce accuracy. Lower TCR Shannon entropy and fewer highly expanded clones were observed in persistent Graves' disease patients than in newly diagnosed patients, which suggested clonal expansion. Persistent patients shared more public clonotypes among themselves (around 2,500) than newly diagnosed patients did (about 1,000). TRBV28, TRBJ1-2 and TRBJ2-5 were preferentially used in persistent disease, while TRBV20-1 and TRBJ2-1 were favored in newly diagnosed disease. Peripheral blood alone was examined, since thyroid tissue, which constituted the primary lesion, could not be accessed.

Spanning cysteine to phenylalanine, the CDR3 consists of 20 amino acids. Only CDR3 DNA remains: 60 bases, in frame from the first base. In the germline V gene, CDR1 corresponds to SGHAT and CDR2 to FQNNGV. Trimming leaves V shorter by 6 bases and J shorter by 1 base, with the junction holding 21 bases beyond the gene matches. Library preparation was by multiplex PCR. Sequencing was carried out with an Illumina HiSeq 4000. TCR beta libraries were built with iRepertoire HTBI primers and Arm-PCR amplification of CDR3 regions. PCR products were gel purified before sequencing. The published analysis was carried out like this. Gene usage analysis of CDR3 amino acid clonotypes used the approximately 62 TRBV and about 14 TRBJ segments found across samples. COPE and FqMerger were used to merge the filtered high-quality paired reads into contigs. BLAST was used to align contigs to the IMGT TRBV, TRBD and TRBJ reference genes, and CDR3 was defined following IMGT. Highly expanded clones were defined as clonotypes with a frequency above 0.1%. Shannon entropy was used to measure repertoire diversity, and the Gini coefficient was used to measure V-J evenness. Clonotypes shared by more than one individual were considered public. Using fastp at Q25 and MiXCR, TCRdb reprocessed the public reads and kept productive beta chains. Entries that share a CDR3 protein sequence are merged under the most common genes and DNA. The V and J calls were determined by TCRdb, not by the authors. This sample lists approximately 300,000 distinct CDR3 sequences; more than 15% were detected once. The ten largest clones add up to about 36% of the sample.

This receptor chain uses TRBV11-2 and TRBJ2-1; the central 7 bases match TRBD2. This sequence was found in a female donor with Graves disease. This material consisted of peripheral blood mononuclear cells (PBMCs), taken at new diagnosis, from a patient treated with antithyroid drugs. Read as DNA, the sequence is TGTGCCAGCAGACCCCCTGTGAGCGGGACGTTCGAACGGTCCTACAATGAGCAGTTCTTC. It translates as CASRPPVSGTFERSYNEQFF.